Below, one T cell receptor (beta chain) is given with its context. V gave up 3 bases and J gave up 0 bases, with 9 bases separating them. The CDR3 sequence is 15 residues long. Germline CDR1 MDHEN, CDR2 SYDVKM. The data originate from a study of blood T cell repertoires in COVID-19. Study-level background: Samples taken during acute and convalescent COVID-19 were collected in the United States, Italy and Spain. Nucleic acid was either cDNA or gDNA, and it came from T cells, B-cell-depleted T cells, or PBMCs.

Original processing methods: Reference gene primer amplification gave estimated nucleated cell counts. Clones were sequenced by immunoSEQ multiplex PCR, and TCRdb holds only the in-frame ones, with some missing. From that table come the V and J calls and clone size; the DNA was used to work out D and trimming. Here the sample spans approximately 150,000 clones, over 75% being singletons. Sequenced: peripheral blood. The receptor comes from a man in his 70s with acute or convalescent COVID-19. The gene calls are TRBV28 and TRBJ1-5; D call uncertain. CDR3 nucleotides: TGTGCCAGCAGTTTTTTAGAAAATAGCAATCAGCCCCAGCATTTT. This translates into CASSFLENSNQPQHF.